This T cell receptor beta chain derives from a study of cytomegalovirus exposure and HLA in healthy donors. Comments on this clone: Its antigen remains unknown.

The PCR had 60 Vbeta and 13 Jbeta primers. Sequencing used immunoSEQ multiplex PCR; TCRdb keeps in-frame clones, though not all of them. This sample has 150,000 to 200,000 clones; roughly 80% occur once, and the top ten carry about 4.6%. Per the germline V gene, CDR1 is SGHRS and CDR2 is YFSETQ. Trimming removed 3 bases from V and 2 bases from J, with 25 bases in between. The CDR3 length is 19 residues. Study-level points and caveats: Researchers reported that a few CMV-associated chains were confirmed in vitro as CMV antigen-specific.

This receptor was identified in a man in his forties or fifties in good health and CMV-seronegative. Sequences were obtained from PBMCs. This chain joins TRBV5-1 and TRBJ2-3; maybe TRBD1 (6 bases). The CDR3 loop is CASSSYTHGTPLTTDTQYF. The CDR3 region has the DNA TGCGCCAGCAGCTCCTATACCCACGGGACACCCTTGACCACAGATACGCAGTATTTT.